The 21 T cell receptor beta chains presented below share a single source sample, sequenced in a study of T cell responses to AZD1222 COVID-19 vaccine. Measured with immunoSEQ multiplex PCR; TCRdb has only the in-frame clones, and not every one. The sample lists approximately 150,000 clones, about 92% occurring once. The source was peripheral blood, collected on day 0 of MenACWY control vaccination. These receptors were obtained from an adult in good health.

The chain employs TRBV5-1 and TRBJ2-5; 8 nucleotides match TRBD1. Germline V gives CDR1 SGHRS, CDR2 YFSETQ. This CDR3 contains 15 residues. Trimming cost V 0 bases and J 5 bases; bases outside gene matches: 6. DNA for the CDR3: TGCGCCAGCAGCTTGGGGACAGGGTGGTCGGAGACCCAGTACTTC. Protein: CASSLGTGWSETQYF.

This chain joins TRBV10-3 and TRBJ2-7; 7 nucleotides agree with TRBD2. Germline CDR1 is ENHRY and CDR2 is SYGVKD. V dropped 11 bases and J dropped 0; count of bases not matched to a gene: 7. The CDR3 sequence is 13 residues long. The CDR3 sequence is CAGGDGRSYEQYF. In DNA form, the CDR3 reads TGTGCCGGGGGGGACGGTCGCTCCTACGAGCAGTACTTC.

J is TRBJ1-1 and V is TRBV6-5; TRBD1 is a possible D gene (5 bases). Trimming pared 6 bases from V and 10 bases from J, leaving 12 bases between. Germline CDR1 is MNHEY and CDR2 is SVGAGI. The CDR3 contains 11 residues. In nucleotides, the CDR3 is TGTGCCAGCAGGACCTCCGGGGGAGCTTTCTTT. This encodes CASRTSGGAFF.

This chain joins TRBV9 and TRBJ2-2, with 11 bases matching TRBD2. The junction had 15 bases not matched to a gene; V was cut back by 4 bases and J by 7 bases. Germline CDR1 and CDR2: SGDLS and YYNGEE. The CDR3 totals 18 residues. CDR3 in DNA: TGTGCCAGCAGCCCCCCGGGGGGTAGCGGGAGGGAAGACGGGGAGCTGTTTTTT. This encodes CASSPPGGSGREDGELFF.

The CDR3 coding sequence is TGTGCCAGCAGTCTCAAACCAGGGGGCCAGAACTATGGCTACACCTTC. This gives the protein CASSLKPGGQNYGYTF. The rearrangement links TRBV27 to TRBJ1-2; TRBD1 matches 8 bases. The CDR3 has 16 residues. J gave up 2 bases and V 5 bases, and 10 bases lay outside the gene matches. CDR1 and CDR2 from the germline V gene are MNHEY and SMNVEV (reference sequence).

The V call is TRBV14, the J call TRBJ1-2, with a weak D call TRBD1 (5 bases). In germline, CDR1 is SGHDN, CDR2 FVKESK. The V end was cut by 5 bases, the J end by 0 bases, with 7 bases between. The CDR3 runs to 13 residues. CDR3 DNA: TGTGCCAGCAGCTTGGACACTAACTATGGCTACACCTTC. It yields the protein CASSLDTNYGYTF.

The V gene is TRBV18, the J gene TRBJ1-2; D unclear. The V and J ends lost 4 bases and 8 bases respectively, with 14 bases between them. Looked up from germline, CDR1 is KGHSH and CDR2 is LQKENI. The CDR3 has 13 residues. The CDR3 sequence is CASSQTISKGYTF. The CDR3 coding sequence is TGTGCCAGCTCACAAACGATTTCCAAGGGCTACACCTTC.

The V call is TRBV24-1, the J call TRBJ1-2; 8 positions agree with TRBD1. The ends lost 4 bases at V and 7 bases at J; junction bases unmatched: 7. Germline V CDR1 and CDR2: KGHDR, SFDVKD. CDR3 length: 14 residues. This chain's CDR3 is CATSDLTGAGGYTF. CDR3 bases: TGTGCCACCAGTGACTTGACAGGGGCGGGTGGCTACACCTTC.

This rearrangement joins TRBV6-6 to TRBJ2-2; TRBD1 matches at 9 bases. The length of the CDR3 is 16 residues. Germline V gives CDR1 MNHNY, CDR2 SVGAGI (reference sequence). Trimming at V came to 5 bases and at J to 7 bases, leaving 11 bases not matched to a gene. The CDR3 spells CASSQRSQGASGELFF. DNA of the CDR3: TGTGCCAGCAGTCAGCGATCACAGGGGGCGAGCGGGGAGCTGTTTTTT.

The chain's CDR3 is CASNPPRQPQHF. CDR3 in DNA: TGTGCCAGTAACCCTCCTAGGCAGCCCCAGCATTTT. This rearrangement joins TRBV19 to TRBJ1-5, with unresolved D. The ends were cut back, 7 bases at V and 7 bases at J, with 11 bases in the middle. Per germline, CDR1 LNHDA and CDR2 SQIVND (reference sequence). This CDR3 is 12 amino acids long.

This CDR3 is CASSFGTGYPGELFF. The CDR3 nucleotides are TGTGCCAGCAGTTTCGGGACAGGGTATCCCGGGGAGCTGTTTTTT. The chain is built from TRBV6-2 or TRBV6-3 and TRBJ2-2; 9 bases line up with TRBD1. From germline, CDR1 is MNHEY and CDR2 SVGEGT. The J segment lost 6 bases and the V segment lost 4 bases, leaving 6 bases of the junction unmatched. The CDR3 contains 15 residues.

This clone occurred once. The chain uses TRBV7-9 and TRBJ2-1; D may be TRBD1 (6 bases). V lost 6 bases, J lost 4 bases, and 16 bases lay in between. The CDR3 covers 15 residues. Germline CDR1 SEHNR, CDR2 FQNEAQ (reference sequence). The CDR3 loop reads CASRRTDVPYNEQFF. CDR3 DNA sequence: TGTGCCAGCAGGAGGACAGATGTTCCTTACAATGAGCAGTTCTTC.

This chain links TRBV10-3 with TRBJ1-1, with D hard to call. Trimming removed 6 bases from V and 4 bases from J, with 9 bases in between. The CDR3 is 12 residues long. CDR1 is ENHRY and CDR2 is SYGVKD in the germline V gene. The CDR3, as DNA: TGTGCCATCAGCGTGAGTGGCACTGAAGCTTTCTTT. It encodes CAISVSGTEAFF.

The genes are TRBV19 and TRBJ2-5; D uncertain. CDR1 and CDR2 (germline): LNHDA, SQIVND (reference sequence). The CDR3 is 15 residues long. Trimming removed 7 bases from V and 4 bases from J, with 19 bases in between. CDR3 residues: CASKITAALRETQYF. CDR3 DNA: TGTGCCAGTAAAATTACTGCGGCCCTCCGAGAGACCCAGTACTTC.

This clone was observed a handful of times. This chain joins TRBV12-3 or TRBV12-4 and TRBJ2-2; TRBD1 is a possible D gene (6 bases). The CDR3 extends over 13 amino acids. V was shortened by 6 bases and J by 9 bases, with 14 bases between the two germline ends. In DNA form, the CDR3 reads TGTGCCAGCAGCCTAACCGGGACAAGGGAGCTGTTTTTT. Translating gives CASSLTGTRELFF.

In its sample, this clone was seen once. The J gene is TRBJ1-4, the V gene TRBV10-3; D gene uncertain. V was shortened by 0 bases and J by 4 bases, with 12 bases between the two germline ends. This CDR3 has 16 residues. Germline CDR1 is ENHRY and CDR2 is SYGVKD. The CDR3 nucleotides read TGTGCCATCAGTGAGTCGTCGAGGAGCCTTAATGAAAAACTGTTTTTT. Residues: CAISESSRSLNEKLFF.

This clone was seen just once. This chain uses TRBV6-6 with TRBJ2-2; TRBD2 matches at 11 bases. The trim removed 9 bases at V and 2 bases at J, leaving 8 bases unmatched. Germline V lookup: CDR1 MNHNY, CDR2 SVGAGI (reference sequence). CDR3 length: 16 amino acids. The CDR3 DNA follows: TGTGCCAGTTTTTCGGGACTAGCGGAAAACACCGGGGAGCTGTTTTTT. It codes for CASFSGLAENTGELFF.

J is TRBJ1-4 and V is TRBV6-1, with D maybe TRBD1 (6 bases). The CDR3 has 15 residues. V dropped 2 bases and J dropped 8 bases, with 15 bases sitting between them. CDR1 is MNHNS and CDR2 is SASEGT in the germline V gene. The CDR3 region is CASSEQGGKGEKLFF. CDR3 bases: TGTGCCAGCAGTGAACAAGGGGGGAAAGGGGAAAAACTGTTTTTT.

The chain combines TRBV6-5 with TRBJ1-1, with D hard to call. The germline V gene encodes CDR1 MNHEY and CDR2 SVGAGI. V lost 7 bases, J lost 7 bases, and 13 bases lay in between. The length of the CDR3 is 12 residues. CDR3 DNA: TGTGCCAGCATCGGTACATCAGATGAAGCTTTCTTT. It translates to CASIGTSDEAFF.

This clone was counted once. The CDR3 sequence: CASGRTSGRNEQFF. CDR3 coding DNA: TGTGCCAGTGGAAGGACTAGCGGGAGGAATGAGCAGTTCTTC. J is TRBJ2-1 and V is TRBV19; 14 positions match TRBD2. J lost 7 bases, V lost 8 bases, and 4 bases had no gene match. This CDR3 comprises 14 residues. Germline values: CDR1 LNHDA, CDR2 SQIVND (reference sequence). Combining the CDR3 with reference TRBV19 and TRBJ2-1 gives the whole variable domain DGGITQSPKYLFRKEGQNVTLSCEQNLNHDAMYWYRQDPGQGLRLIYYSQIVNDFQKGDIAEGYSVSREKKESFPLTVTSAQKNPTAFYLCASGRTSGRNEQFFGPGTRLTVL.

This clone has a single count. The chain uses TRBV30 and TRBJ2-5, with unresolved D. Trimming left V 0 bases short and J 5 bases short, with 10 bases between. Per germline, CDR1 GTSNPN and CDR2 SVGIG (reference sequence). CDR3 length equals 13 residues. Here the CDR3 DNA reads TGTGCCTGGAGTGTACAAGGGTTGGAGACCCAGTACTTC. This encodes CAWSVQGLETQYF.